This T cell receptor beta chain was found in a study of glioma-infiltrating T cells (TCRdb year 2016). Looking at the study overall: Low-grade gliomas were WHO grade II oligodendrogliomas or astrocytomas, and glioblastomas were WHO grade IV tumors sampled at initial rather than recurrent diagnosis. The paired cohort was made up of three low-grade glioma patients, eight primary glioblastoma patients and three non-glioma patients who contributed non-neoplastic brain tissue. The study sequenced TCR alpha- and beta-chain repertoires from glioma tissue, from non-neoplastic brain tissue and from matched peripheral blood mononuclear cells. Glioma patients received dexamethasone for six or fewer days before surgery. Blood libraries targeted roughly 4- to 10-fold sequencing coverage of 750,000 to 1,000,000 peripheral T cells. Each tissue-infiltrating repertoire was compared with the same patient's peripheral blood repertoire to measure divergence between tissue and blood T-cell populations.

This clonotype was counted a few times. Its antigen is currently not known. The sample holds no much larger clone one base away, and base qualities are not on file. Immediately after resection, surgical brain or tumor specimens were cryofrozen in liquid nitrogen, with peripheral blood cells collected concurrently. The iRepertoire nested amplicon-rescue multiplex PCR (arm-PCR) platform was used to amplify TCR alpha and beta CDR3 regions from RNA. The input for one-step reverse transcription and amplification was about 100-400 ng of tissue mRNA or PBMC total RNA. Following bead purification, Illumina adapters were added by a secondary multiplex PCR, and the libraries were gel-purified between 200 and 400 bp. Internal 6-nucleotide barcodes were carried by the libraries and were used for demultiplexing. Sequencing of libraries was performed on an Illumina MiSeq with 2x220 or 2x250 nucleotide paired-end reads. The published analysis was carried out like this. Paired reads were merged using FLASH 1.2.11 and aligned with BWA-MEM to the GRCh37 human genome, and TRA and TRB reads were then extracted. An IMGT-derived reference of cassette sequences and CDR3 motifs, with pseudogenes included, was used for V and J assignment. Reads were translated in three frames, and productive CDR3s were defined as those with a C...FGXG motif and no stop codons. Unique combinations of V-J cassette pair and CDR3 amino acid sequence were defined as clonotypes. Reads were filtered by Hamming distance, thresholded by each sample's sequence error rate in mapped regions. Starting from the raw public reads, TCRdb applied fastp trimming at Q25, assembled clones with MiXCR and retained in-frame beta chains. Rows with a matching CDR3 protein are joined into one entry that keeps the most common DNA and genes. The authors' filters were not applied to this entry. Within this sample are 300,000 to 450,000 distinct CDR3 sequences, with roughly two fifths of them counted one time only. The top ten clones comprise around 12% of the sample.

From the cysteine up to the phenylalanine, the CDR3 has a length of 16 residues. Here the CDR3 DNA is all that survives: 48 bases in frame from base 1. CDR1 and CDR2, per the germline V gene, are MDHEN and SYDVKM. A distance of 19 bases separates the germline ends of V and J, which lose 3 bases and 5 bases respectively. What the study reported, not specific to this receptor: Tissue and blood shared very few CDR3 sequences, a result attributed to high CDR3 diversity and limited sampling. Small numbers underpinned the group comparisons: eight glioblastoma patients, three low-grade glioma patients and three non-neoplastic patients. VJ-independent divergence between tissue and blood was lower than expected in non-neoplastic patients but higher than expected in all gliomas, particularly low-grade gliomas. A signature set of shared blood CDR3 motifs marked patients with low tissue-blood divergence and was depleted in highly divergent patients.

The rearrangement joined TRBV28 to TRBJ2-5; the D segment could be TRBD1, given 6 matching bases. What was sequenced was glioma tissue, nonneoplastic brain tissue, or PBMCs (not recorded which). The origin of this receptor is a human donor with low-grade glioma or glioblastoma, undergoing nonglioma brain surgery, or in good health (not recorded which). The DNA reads TGTGCCAGCAGTTTCAACGACAGGTTTGATGCGGAGACCCAGTACTTC. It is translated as CASSFNDRFDAETQYF.